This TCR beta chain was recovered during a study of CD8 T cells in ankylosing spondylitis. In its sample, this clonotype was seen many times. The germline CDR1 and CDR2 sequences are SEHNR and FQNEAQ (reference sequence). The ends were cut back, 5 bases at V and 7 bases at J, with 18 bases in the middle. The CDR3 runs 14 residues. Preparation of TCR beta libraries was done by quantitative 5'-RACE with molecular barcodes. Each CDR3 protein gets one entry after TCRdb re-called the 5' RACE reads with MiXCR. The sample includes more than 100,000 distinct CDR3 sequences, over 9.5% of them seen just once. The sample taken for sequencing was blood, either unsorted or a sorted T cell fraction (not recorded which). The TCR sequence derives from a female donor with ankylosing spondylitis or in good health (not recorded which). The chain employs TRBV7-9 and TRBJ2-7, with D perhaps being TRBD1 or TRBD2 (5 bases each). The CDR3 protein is CASSPEGVQVEQYF. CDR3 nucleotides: TGTGCCAGCAGCCCAGAGGGAGTACAGGTGGAGCAGTACTTC. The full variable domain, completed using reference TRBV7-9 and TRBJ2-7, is DTGVSQNPRHKITKRGQNVTFRCDPISEHNRLYWYRQTLGQGPEFLTYFQNEAQLEKSRLLSDRFSAERPKGSFSTLEIQRTEQGDSAMYLCASSPEGVQVEQYFGPGTRLTVT.